This TCR beta chain came from a study of blood T cells in healthy people across ages. Findings and caveats of the study: There were more naive CD4+ cells and higher diversity in long-lived donors than in aged donors.

For this clonotype: Its antigen remains unidentified.

CDR3 length equals 15 residues. The germline V gene encodes CDR1 SGDLS and CDR2 YYNGEE. Trimming pared 2 bases from V and 5 bases from J, leaving 13 bases between. With a J-beta primer mix and a sample-barcoded 5' primer, a second PCR ran roughly 6 to 11 cycles. A template-switch adaptor with 12 random nucleotides tagged each cDNA molecule. TCRdb used MiXCR to reprocess the 5' RACE reads, holding one entry per CDR3 protein. Of 1 million to 1.2 million distinct CDR3 sequences listed, around two fifths are singletons. This TCR was sampled from a man aged 18 to 30 in good health. The material sequenced was blood. This chain connects TRBV9 to TRBJ1-4; D is perhaps TRBD1 (6 bases). The CDR3 here is CASSVSTGLNEKLFF. The CDR3 DNA reads as TGTGCCAGCAGCGTTTCGACAGGCCTAAATGAAAAACTGTTTTTT.